The 3 T cell receptor beta chains listed next were all sequenced from one sample in a study of blood T cell repertoires in COVID-19 (dated by TCRdb to 2020 to 2022). Libraries were made using the immunoSEQ multiplex PCR assay. Not all clones reach the TCRdb copy of this immuneACCESS table, which keeps in-frame sequences only. Checked studies attribute under half of the gap to unresolved V genes and leave the rest unexplained. In this sample the table shows over 300,000 clones, about 90% of which occur a single time. In total, the top ten clones hold 5.5% to 6% of the sample. Sequencing was carried out using PBMCs or T cells enriched from blood (not recorded which). All receptors come from a woman younger than 45 who had recovered from COVID-19.

The rearrangement links TRBV6-2 or TRBV6-3 to TRBJ1-5; the D gene is possibly TRBD1 (5 bases). CDR1 is MNHEY, CDR2 SVGEGT, per germline. The ends were cut back, 2 bases at V and 2 bases at J, with 13 bases in the middle. The CDR3 loop spans 16 amino acids. CDR3 sequence reads: CASSYRGLAGNQPQHF. CDR3 nucleotide sequence: TGTGCCAGCAGTTACCGGGGACTGGCTGGCAATCAGCCCCAGCATTTT.

This clone appeared a single time. This chain links TRBV3-1 (or the pseudogene TRBV3-2) with TRBJ1-5; tentatively, D is TRBD1 (6 bases). Deletions cut 0 bases from V and 9 bases from J, with 15 bases between. This CDR3 spans 15 amino acids. Germline CDR1 reads LGHDT; CDR2 reads YNNKEL (reference sequence). CDR3 DNA: TGTGCCAGCAGCCAAGATCTGGGGGCCCAGGGGCCCCAGCATTTT. It yields the protein CASSQDLGAQGPQHF.

CDR3: CASSYSGLAGESTDTQYF. The CDR3 coding sequence is TGTGCCAGCAGCTACAGTGGACTAGCGGGGGAAAGCACAGATACGCAGTATTTT. This sequence joins TRBV13 and TRBJ2-3; 13 positions agree with TRBD2. The CDR3 loop spans 18 amino acids. Germline loops: CDR1 PRHDT, CDR2 FYEKMQ (reference sequence). V lost 4 bases to trimming and J lost 0 bases; unmatched junction nucleotides: 7.